These 8 T cell receptor beta chains came from one sample sequenced in a study of blood T cell repertoires in COVID-19. The data were produced by immunoSEQ multiplex PCR, yet TCRdb's version contains in-frame clones alone and is incomplete. The sample comprises approximately 500,000 clones, 85% to 90% of which are singletons, and roughly 0.92% rests with the top ten. The sequencing sample was made of peripheral blood. The receptors were sampled from a young man with COVID-19, enrolled during active disease.

This clone was detected only a few times. V gene TRBV4-1 combines with J gene TRBJ2-1, with a tentative D call TRBD2 (9 bases). CDR3 length: 20 residues. The V gene's germline CDR1 is MGHRA and CDR2 YSYEKL. Deletions cut 3 bases from V and 4 bases from J, with 28 bases between. CDR3 protein: CASSQDRAGMAGGMYNEQFF. CDR3 bases: TGCGCCAGCAGCCAGGACAGGGCAGGCATGGCGGGGGGGATGTACAATGAGCAGTTCTTC.

In regard to this clone: Additional DNA sequences in this sample encode the identical CDR3. In nucleotides, the CDR3 is TGTGCCAGCAGTTACTCCGGGACTAGCACAGATACGCAGTATTTT. This gives the protein CASSYSGTSTDTQYF. This chain uses TRBV6-5 with TRBJ2-3; possibly TRBD2 for D (6 bases). Germline-derived CDR1 and CDR2 are MNHEY and SVGAGI. The CDR3 covers 15 residues. V shed 0 bases and J shed 0 bases, with 7 bases lying between them.

This chain links TRBV7-9 with TRBJ1-6; D unclear. V gave up 6 bases and J gave up 7 bases, with 13 bases separating them. The CDR3 is made up of 14 amino acids. Germline CDR1 SEHNR, CDR2 FQNEAQ (reference sequence). CDR3 residues: CASRAGAGNSPLHF. Written as DNA, the CDR3 is TGTGCCAGCAGAGCAGGCGCAGGCAATTCACCCCTCCACTTT.

The chain has TRBV2 and TRBJ1-5; TRBD1 is a possible D gene (6 bases). In germline, CDR1 is SNHLY, CDR2 FYNNEI. Trimming pared 4 bases from V and 1 base from J, leaving 14 bases between. CDR3 length equals 16 residues. CDR3: CASSVGGRGSNQPQHF. CDR3 coding DNA: TGTGCCAGCAGTGTTGGGGGGAGGGGGAGCAATCAGCCCCAGCATTTT.

The CDR3 region is CALHVALGEQFF. For the CDR3, the DNA is TGTGCCCTGCATGTAGCGCTTGGGGAGCAGTTCTTC. The chain combines TRBV2 with TRBJ2-1; weak D call: TRBD2 (5 bases). Trimming removed 11 bases at V and 10 bases at J, with 18 bases between. The germline V gene has CDR1 SNHLY and CDR2 FYNNEI. This CDR3 has 12 residues.

Only one count was recorded for this clone. This chain uses TRBV21-1 with TRBJ2-7; the D segment call TRBD2 is taken from the table without a DNA check. TRBV21-1 is termed a pseudogene. The CDR3 consists of 14 residues. The CDR3 here is CASSERDRCYEQYF. As DNA, the CDR3 is TGTGCCAGCAGCGAGCGGGATCGATGCTACGAGCAGTACTTC.

V usage is TRBV19 and J usage is TRBJ1-2, with a possible D match to TRBD1 (6 bases). The V end lost 5 bases, the J end lost 7 bases, and 14 bases lay between the germline ends. Germline loops: CDR1 LNHDA, CDR2 SQIVND (reference sequence). The CDR3 contains 13 residues. CDR3 amino acids: CASSPTGIGGYTF. CDR3 coding DNA: TGTGCCAGTAGTCCAACAGGGATAGGTGGCTACACCTTC.

This clone was seen a single time. V usage is TRBV6-6 and J usage is TRBJ1-2, with D hard to call. Looked up from germline, CDR1 is MNHNY and CDR2 is SVGAGI (reference sequence). This CDR3 region has 13 residues. Trimming left V 6 bases short and J 2 bases short, with 10 bases between. Here the CDR3 reads CASRIDNNYGYTF. CDR3 DNA sequence: TGTGCCAGCAGGATTGACAACAACTATGGCTACACCTTC.